This TCR beta chain came from a study of shared clonotypes between healthy human individuals. The assay was carried out at the deep level. Using immunoSEQ multiplex PCR, the repertoire was profiled, and TCRdb retains in-frame clones only, with some absent. The sample includes some 690,000 clones, about nine tenths of them seen just once. Study observations and caveats: Non-shared clonotypes had lower generation probabilities than those shared by all four donors. About 5% of naive CD4 clonotypes were shared across four donors.

Trimming removed 2 bases at V and 2 bases at J, with 10 bases between. CDR1 is SNHLY, CDR2 FYNNEI, per germline. This CDR3 has 15 residues. To note about this clone: Its antigen is currently unknown.

What was sequenced was memory CD8+ T cells from PBMCs. Documented subset: CD45RO+ cells pooled with CCR7-negative TemRA cells. J is TRBJ2-1 and V is TRBV2; possibly TRBD1 for D (5 bases). The clonotype comes from a man aged 18 to 30 in good health. Some clones in this sample may be carry-over from other donors' samples. CDR3 region: CASSERQGTYNEQFF. The CDR3 bases are TGTGCCAGCAGTGAAAGGCAGGGAACCTACAATGAGCAGTTCTTC.